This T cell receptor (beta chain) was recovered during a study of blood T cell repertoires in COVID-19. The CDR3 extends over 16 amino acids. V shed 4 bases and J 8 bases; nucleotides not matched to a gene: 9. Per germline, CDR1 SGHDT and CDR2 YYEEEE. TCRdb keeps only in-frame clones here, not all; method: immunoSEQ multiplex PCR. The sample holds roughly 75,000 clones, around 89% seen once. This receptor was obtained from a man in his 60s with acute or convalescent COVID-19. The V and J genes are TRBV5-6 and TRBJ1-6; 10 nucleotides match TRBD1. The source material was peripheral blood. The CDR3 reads CASSPVIGTGDSPLHF. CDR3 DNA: TGTGCCAGCAGCCCGGTTATAGGGACAGGGGATTCACCCCTCCACTTT.